This TCR beta chain was profiled in a study of T cells in Graves' hyperthyroidism and ophthalmopathy. Study-wide results and caveats: Most expanded thyroid clonotypes above 0.001 also appeared in blood.

This clonotype was observed at least ten times. Its cognate antigen is unknown. This CDR3 comprises 13 residues. In germline, CDR1 is SQVTM, CDR2 ANQGSEA. Trimming pared 7 bases from V and 0 bases from J, leaving 7 bases between. Amplification of TCR beta CDR3 regions used RNA as the template. RT-PCR in the first round (using the HTBI primer set) targeted the TCR CDR3. TCRdb reprocessed the multiplex PCR reads via MiXCR and lists one record per CDR3 protein. The sample shows just under 750,000 distinct CDR3 sequences, about a third of them seen only once. Hyperthyroidism patients were newly diagnosed, had disease duration under 2 months, and were aged 18 to 65 years. Orbital computed tomography, thyroid ultrasound, serum thyroxine and TRAb, and clinical symptoms together informed the diagnoses.

The chain recombines TRBV29-1 with TRBJ2-6; D is ambiguous. Sequencing was carried out using blood. The clonotype was recovered from a woman in her thirties or forties with Graves' hyperthyroidism. DNA for the CDR3: TGCAGCGCAAGGTTCTCTGGGGCCAACGTCCTGACTTTC. Protein sequence: CSARFSGANVLTF.